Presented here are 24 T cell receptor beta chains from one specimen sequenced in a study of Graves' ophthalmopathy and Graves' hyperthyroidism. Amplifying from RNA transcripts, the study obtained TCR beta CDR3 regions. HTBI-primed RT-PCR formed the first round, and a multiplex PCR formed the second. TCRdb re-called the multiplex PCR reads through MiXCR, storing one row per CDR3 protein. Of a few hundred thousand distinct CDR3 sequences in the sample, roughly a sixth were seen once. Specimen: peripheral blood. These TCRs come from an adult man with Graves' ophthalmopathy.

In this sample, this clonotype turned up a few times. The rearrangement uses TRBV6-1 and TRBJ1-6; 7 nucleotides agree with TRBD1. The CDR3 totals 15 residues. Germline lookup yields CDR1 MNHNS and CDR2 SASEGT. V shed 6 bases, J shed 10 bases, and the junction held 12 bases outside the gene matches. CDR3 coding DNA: TGTGCCAGCAGCCGCCCGGGACAGTGGGACTCACCCCTCCACTTT. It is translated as CASSRPGQWDSPLHF.

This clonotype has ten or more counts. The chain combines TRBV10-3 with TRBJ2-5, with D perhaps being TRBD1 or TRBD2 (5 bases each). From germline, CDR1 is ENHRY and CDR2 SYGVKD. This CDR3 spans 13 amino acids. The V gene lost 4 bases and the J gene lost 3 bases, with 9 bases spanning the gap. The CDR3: CAISGDGEETQYF. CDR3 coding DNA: TGTGCCATCAGTGGGGACGGGGAAGAGACCCAGTACTTC.

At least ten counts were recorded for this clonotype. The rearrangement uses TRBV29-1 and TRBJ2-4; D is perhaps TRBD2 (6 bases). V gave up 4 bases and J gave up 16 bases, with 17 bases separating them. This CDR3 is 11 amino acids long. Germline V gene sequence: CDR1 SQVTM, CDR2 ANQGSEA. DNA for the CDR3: TGCAGCGTTGTGGACGCAGGAGGGAGCTACTTC. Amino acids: CSVVDAGGSYF.

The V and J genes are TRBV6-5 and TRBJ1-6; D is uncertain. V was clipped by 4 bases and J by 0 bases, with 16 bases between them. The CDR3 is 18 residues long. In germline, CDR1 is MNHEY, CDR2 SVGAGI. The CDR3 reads CASSFWSRQSSYNSPLHF. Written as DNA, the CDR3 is TGTGCCAGCAGTTTTTGGAGCAGGCAGAGCTCCTATAATTCACCCCTCCACTTT.

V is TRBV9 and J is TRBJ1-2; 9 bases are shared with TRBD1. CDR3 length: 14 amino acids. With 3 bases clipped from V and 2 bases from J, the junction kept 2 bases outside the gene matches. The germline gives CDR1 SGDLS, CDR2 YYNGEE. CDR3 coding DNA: TGTGCCAGCAGCGGGGACAGGGTAAACTATGGCTACACCTTC. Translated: CASSGDRVNYGYTF.

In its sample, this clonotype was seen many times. The CDR3 protein is CAWSALPSTRVLNTEAFF. CDR3 in DNA: TGTGCCTGGAGTGCCCTACCGTCAACCAGGGTCCTGAACACTGAAGCTTTCTTT. The chain recombines TRBV30 with TRBJ1-1; D might be TRBD1 (5 bases). V was pared by 1 base and J by 0 bases, with 21 bases between. The CDR3 runs to 18 residues. From germline, CDR1 is GTSNPN and CDR2 SVGIG (reference sequence).

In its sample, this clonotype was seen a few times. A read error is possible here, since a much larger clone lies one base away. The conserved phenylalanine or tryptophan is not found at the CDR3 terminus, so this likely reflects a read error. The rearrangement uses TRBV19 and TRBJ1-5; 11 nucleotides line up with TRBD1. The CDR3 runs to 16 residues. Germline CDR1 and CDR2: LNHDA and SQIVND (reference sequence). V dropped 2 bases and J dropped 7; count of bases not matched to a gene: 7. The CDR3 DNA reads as TGTGCCAGTAGTATAATGGGACAGGGGGTTGGGCAGCCCCAGCATCTT. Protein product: CASSIMGQGVGQPQHL.

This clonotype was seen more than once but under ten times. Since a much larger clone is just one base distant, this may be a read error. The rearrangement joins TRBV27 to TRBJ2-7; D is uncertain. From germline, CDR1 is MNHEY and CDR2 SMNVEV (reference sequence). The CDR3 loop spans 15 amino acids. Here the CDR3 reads CVSSFSLLSPYEQYF. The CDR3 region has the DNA TGTGTCAGCAGTTTCTCTTTGCTCAGTCCCTACGAGCAGTACTTC.

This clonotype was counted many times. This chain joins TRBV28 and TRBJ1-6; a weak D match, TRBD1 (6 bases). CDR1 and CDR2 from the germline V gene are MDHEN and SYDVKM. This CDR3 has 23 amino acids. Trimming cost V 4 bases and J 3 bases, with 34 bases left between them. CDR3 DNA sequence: TGTGCCAGCAGTTCCCTCAGGGGTTATGCCGGAGGATATACCCTGAACTATAATTCACCCCTCCACTTT. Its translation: CASSSLRGYAGGYTLNYNSPLHF.

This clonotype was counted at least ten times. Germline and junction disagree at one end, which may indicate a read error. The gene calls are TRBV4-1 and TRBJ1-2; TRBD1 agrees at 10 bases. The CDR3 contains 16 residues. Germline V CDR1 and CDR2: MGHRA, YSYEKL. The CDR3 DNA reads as TGCGCCAGCAGCCAAGAAGGGACAGGGGCTGGCTATGGCTACGCCTTC. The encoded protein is CASSQEGTGAGYGYAF.

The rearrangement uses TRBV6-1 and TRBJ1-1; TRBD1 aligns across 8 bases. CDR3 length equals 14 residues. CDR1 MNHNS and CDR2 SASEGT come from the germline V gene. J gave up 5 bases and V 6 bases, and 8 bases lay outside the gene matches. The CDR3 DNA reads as TGTGCCAGCAGAGACACAGGGGGTCGGACTGAAGCTTTCTTT. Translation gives CASRDTGGRTEAFF.

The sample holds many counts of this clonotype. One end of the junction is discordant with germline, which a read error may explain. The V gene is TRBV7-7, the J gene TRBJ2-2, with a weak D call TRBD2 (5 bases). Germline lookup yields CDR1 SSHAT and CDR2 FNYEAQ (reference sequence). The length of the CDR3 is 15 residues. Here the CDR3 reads CASSLGRENTGELFF. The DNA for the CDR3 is TGTGCTAGCAGCTTAGGACGGGAGAACACCGGGGAGCTGTTTTTT.

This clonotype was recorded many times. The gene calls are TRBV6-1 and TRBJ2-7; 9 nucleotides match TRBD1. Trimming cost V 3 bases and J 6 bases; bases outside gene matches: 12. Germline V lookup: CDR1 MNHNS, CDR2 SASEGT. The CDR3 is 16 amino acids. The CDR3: CASSDGPGTGYPEQYF. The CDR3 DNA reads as TGTGCCAGCAGTGACGGACCCGGGACAGGGTATCCCGAGCAGTACTTC.

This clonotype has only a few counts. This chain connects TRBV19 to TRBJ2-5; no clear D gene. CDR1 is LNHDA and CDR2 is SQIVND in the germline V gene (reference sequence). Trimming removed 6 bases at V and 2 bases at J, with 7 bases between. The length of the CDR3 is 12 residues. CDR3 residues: CASRGRQETQYF. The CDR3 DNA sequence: TGTGCCAGTAGGGGAAGACAAGAGACCCAGTACTTC.

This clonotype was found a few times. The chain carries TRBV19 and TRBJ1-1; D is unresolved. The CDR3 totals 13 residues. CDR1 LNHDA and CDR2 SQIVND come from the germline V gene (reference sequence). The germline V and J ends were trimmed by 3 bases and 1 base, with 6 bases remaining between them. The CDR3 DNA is TGTGCCAGTAGTATGGTAGGGAACACTGAAGCTTTCTTT. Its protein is CASSMVGNTEAFF.

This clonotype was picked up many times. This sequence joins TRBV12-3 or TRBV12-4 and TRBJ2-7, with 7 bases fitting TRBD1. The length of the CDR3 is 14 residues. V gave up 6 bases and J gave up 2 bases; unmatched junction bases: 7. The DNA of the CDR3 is TGTGCCAGCAGGACCAGACAGGGAGCCTACGAGCAGTACTTC. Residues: CASRTRQGAYEQYF.

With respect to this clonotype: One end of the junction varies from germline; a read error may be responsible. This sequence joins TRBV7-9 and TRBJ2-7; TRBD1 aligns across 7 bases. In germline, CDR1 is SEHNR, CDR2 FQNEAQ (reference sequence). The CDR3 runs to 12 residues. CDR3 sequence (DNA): TGTGCCAGCAGCTACTCCGGGACAGCTCCGGACTTC. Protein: CASSYSGTAPDF.

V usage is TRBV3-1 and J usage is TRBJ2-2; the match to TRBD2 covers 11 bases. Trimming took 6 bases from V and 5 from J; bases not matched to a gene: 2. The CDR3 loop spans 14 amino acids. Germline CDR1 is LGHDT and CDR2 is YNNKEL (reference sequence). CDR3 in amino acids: CASRLAGVTGELFF. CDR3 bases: TGTGCCAGCAGACTAGCGGGAGTGACCGGGGAGCTGTTTTTT.

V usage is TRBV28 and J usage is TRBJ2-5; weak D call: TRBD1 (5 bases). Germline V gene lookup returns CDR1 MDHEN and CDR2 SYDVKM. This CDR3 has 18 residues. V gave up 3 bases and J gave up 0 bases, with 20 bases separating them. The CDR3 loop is CASSFLSDSEGYQETQYF. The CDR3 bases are TGTGCCAGCAGTTTCCTCTCCGACAGCGAAGGGTACCAAGAGACCCAGTACTTC.

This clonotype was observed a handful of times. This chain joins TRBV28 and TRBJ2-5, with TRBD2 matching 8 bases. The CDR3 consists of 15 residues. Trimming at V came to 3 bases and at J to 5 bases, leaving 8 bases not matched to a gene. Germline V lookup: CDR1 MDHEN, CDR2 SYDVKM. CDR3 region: CASSFSGGPLETQYF. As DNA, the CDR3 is TGTGCCAGCAGTTTTTCGGGGGGGCCCCTTGAGACCCAGTACTTC.

DNA of the CDR3: TGTGCCACCAGTGATGGGCCGGGACAGAGCTATGGCTACACCTTC. This gives the protein CATSDGPGQSYGYTF. This sequence joins TRBV24-1 and TRBJ1-2; 7 nucleotides align to TRBD1. CDR3 length: 15 residues. CDR1 is KGHDR, CDR2 SFDVKD, per germline. V lost 3 bases, J lost 4 bases, and 7 bases stayed unmatched.

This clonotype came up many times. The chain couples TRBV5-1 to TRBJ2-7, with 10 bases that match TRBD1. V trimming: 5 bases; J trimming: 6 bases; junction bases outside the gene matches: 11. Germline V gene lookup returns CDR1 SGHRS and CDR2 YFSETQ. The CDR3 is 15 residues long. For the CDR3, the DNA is TGCGCCAGCAGACCCCCGGGGACAGGGGTTCGCGAGCAGTACTTC. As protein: CASRPPGTGVREQYF.

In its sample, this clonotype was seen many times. CDR3 nucleotides: TGTGCCAGCAGCTCCCGGGACAGGGGCTTGACCTCCTACGAGCAGTACTTC. This codes for CASSSRDRGLTSYEQYF. The V and J genes are TRBV5-4 and TRBJ2-7, with 10 bases that match TRBD1. With 3 bases clipped from V and 0 bases from J, the junction kept 9 bases outside the gene matches. Germline V gene lookup returns CDR1 SGHNT and CDR2 YYREEE (reference sequence). The CDR3 extends over 17 amino acids.

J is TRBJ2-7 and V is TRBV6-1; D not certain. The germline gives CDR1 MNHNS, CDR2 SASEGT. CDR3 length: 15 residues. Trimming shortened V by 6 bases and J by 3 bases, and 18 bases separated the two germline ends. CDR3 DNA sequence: TGTGCCAGCAGCCCCTCTGGGCGGAGCGACTACGAGCAGTACTTC. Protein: CASSPSGRSDYEQYF.